The sequence of this T cell receptor (beta chain) was determined in a study of T-cell reconstitution after alpha-beta-depleted transplantation in children. This CDR3 is 15 amino acids long. Preparation of the TCRbeta library was carried out with unique molecular identifiers. TCRdb re-called the PCR reads through MiXCR, storing one row per CDR3 protein. The sample gives 500,000 or so distinct CDR3 sequences, about 30% of which show up once; roughly 2.5% is in the top ten. This clonotype was seen more than once but under ten times. Specimen: PBMCs from the stem cell graft donor, collected from the stem cell graft. This sequence originates from a human donor who donated a stem cell graft to a child with aplastic anemia. The chain carries TRBV21-1 and TRBJ1-2; the DNA was not compared with TRBD1, the D call given in the table. TRBV21-1 is a known pseudogene. The CDR3 DNA sequence: TGTGCCAGCAGCCCTAGGGACAGGGGGACGTGTGGCTACACCTTC. This translates into CASSPRDRGTCGYTF.